This is a list of T cell receptor beta chains from one sample in a study of T cells after yellow fever vaccination. TCRdb re-called the 5' RACE reads with MiXCR, one entry per CDR3 protein. The table includes roughly 140,000 distinct CDR3 sequences, approximately 7.7% detected once. This sample comprised CD4+ T cells sorted from PBMCs, obtained 5 days after the yellow fever booster vaccination. The receptors derive from a man aged 30-40 years who received the YFV17D yellow fever vaccine. The conserved cysteine and the conserved F or W are not part of the CDR3 here.

>TRBJ2-6|TRBV4-3
ASSQEGTVASGANVLT
>TRBJ2-3|TRBV6-1
ASTPGLAGGNTQY
>TRBJ2-2|TRBV6-5
ASSYPTSGSRAGELF
>TRBJ1-2|TRBV29-1
SVEDQRMGEGGYT
>TRBJ2-3|TRBV5-1
ASSLFDTDTQY
>TRBJ2-5|TRBV20-1
SARKLGGSQETQY
>TRBJ1-4|TRBV23-1
ASSYPDRAPNEKLF
>TRBJ2-2|TRBV3-1
ACTQVLRPGGELF
>TRBJ2-1|TRBV12-3/TRBV12-4
ASSFETISDEQF
>TRBJ2-7|TRBV20-1
SASDRPGYEQY
>TRBJ2-3|TRBV29-1
SGLGDTQY
>TRBJ2-2|TRBV7-8
ASRKNTNTGELF
>TRBJ2-5|TRBV20-1
SARGGSQGWETQY
>TRBJ2-3|TRBV7-2
ASSLRPPPAVDTQY
>TRBJ2-1|TRBV5-1
ASRAQYNEQF
>TRBJ2-1|TRBV7-8
ASSLRSGGGRSYNEQF
>TRBJ2-1|TRBV20-1
SARGGGHNEQF
>TRBJ2-7|TRBV7-9
ASTQSASLY
>TRBJ2-3|TRBV29-1
SVNDRGQSTDTQY
>TRBJ2-7|TRBV23-1
AQSRDRPYEQY
>TRBJ1-1|TRBV12-3/TRBV12-4
ASSDPPGQGAMNTEAF
>TRBJ2-7|TRBV12-3/TRBV12-4
ASKGTSGLYEQY
>TRBJ2-6|TRBV10-3
AISESIPAFSGANVLT
>TRBJ2-5|TRBV9
ASSLSGSKETQY
>TRBJ2-5|TRBV7-2
ASRPPGRETQY
>TRBJ2-3|TRBV5-4
ASSETGSGDTQY
>TRBJ2-5|TRBV29-1
SVASPGGQETQY
>TRBJ2-7|TRBV2
ASSAFGAGARYEQY
>TRBJ2-1|TRBV10-3
AISAKRREGNNEQF
>TRBJ2-2|TRBV18
ASSPPTIVGTGELF
>TRBJ2-7|TRBV20-1
SATAYEQY
>TRBJ2-7|TRBV20-1
CAIPPFSGLGDEQY
>TRBJ2-3|TRBV28
ASSKWKEDTQY
>TRBJ2-7|TRBV12-3/TRBV12-4
ASSRGQVPYEQY
>TRBJ2-3|TRBV7-2
ASSITGGADTQY
>TRBJ2-1|TRBV5-1
ASSPDTTYNEQF
>TRBJ2-7|TRBV7-2
ASSLAGTNYEQY
>TRBJ2-3|TRBV6-1
ASSEIRADGTSTDTQY
>TRBJ2-1|TRBV19
ASSMEGYNEQF
>TRBJ2-7|TRBV25-1
ASSRDRVQY
>TRBJ1-6|TRBV11-2
ASSLETTGATLNSPLH
>TRBJ1-1|TRBV30
AWSVTGQNTEAF
>TRBJ1-6|TRBV4-3
ASSQDSFDSPLH
>TRBJ2-1|TRBV5-1
ASSLGLAGLGGEQF
>TRBJ2-3|TRBV7-2
ASSLQSGPDTQY
>TRBJ2-7|TRBV7-6
ASSSEIGRWAEQY
>TRBJ2-2|TRBV5-4
ASSLETHTGELF